Each of the 27 T cell receptor beta chains below was sequenced from the same sample in a study of glioma-infiltrating T cells after dendritic cell vaccination. The data were produced by immunoSEQ multiplex PCR, yet TCRdb's version contains in-frame clones alone and is incomplete. The data show approximately 82,000 clones, roughly 90% seen once. Sample: blood, taken before dendritic cell vaccination. These receptors were collected from a human donor with glioblastoma.

In this sample, this clone turned up once. The chain is built from TRBV10-3 and TRBJ2-7, with 12 positions matching TRBD2. V trimming: 0 bases; J trimming: 2 bases; junction bases outside the gene matches: 2. The germline CDR1 and CDR2 sequences are ENHRY and SYGVKD. The CDR3 spans 16 residues. CDR3 region: CAISESPSGRAYEQYF. The CDR3 DNA reads TGTGCCATCAGTGAGTCGCCTAGCGGGAGGGCCTACGAGCAGTACTTC.

The rearrangement joins TRBV19 to TRBJ1-2; D is possibly TRBD1 (5 bases). Germline CDR1 is LNHDA and CDR2 is SQIVND (reference sequence). This CDR3 spans 15 amino acids. The V end lost 7 bases, the J end lost 8 bases, and 23 bases lay between the germline ends. Here the CDR3 DNA reads TGTGCCAGTATACCTACGGGGACTGCTTGGGGAGGCTACACCTTC. Residues: CASIPTGTAWGGYTF.

The chain has TRBV10-3 and TRBJ1-2; D possibly corresponds to TRBD1 (5 bases). Trimming took 3 bases from V and 0 from J, leaving 14 bases between them. In germline, CDR1 is ENHRY, CDR2 SYGVKD. The CDR3 runs to 16 residues. DNA of the CDR3: TGTGCCATCAGTGAAGGAGGGGATCGGGCTAACTATGGCTACACCTTC. As protein: CAISEGGDRANYGYTF.

This clone is a singleton in its sample. This sequence joins TRBV2 and TRBJ2-7; the D gene is possibly TRBD1 (5 bases). Looked up from germline, CDR1 is SNHLY and CDR2 is FYNNEI. Trimming removed 6 bases from V and 12 bases from J, with 15 bases in between. The CDR3 has 11 amino acids. In nucleotides, the CDR3 is TGTGCCAGCAGCGTTATTAGGGGATCGTACTTC. It is translated as CASSVIRGSYF.

This chain uses TRBV5-1 with TRBJ2-7, with a weak D call TRBD1 (7 bases). Trimming took off 4 bases at V and 2 bases at J, with 16 bases between the two ends. CDR3 length: 15 residues. Germline values: CDR1 SGHRS, CDR2 YFSETQ. CDR3 region: CASSPGGTAAYEQYF. DNA for the CDR3: TGCGCCAGCAGCCCAGGCGGGACAGCAGCCTACGAGCAGTACTTC.

The V gene is TRBV4-2, the J gene TRBJ2-3; 7 nucleotides align to TRBD2. V lost 2 bases, J lost 4 bases, and 9 bases stayed unmatched. The germline CDR1 and CDR2 sequences are LGHNA and YNFKEQ. The CDR3 has 16 amino acids. The CDR3 reads CASSQSQTSQSDTQYF. CDR3 coding DNA: TGTGCCAGCAGCCAAAGTCAGACTAGCCAGTCAGATACGCAGTATTTT.

This chain links TRBV5-1 with TRBJ2-1; 15 nucleotides match TRBD2. CDR3 length: 16 residues. Looked up from germline, CDR1 is SGHRS and CDR2 is YFSETQ. V shed 4 bases and J 1 base; nucleotides not matched to a gene: 0. CDR3 loop: CASSGTSGRSYNEQFF. The CDR3 region has the DNA TGCGCCAGCAGCGGGACTAGCGGGAGGTCCTACAATGAGCAGTTCTTC.

By share, this clone ranks as medium-sized. V is TRBV10-1 and J is TRBJ2-2; 7 nucleotides match TRBD1. V trimming: 2 bases; J trimming: 5 bases; junction bases outside the gene matches: 5. Germline loops: CDR1 WNHNN, CDR2 SYGVQD (reference sequence). This CDR3 region has 15 residues. Here the CDR3 DNA reads TGCGCCAGCAGTGAGGGGACAGTTGAGACCGGGGAGCTGTTTTTT. Its translation: CASSEGTVETGELFF.

Here the CDR3 reads CASSLGWDRVETQYF. The CDR3 DNA is TGTGCCAGCAGCTTAGGGTGGGACAGGGTAGAGACCCAGTACTTC. This rearrangement joins TRBV7-2 to TRBJ2-5, with 9 bases that match TRBD1. Looked up from germline, CDR1 is SGHTA and CDR2 is FQGNSA. The CDR3 extends over 15 amino acids. V lost 1 base, J lost 4 bases, and 4 bases stayed unmatched.

The V call is TRBV6-1, the J call TRBJ1-3, with D uncertain. Between the trimmed V and J ends, which lost 4 bases and 8 bases, there was a span of 15 bases. The CDR3 contains 14 residues. Germline V gene sequence: CDR1 MNHNS, CDR2 SASEGT. CDR3 in amino acids: CASSANYPEDTIYF. In DNA form, the CDR3 reads TGTGCCAGCAGTGCGAACTACCCTGAGGACACCATATATTTT.

The chain has TRBV10-2 and TRBJ1-1, with 11 nucleotides matching TRBD1. With V trimmed by 4 bases and J by 4 bases, 2 bases remained unmatched. This CDR3 has 14 amino acids. Germline lookup yields CDR1 WSHSY and CDR2 SAAADI. CDR3 loop: CASSGTGGFTEAFF. The DNA for the CDR3 is TGCGCCAGCAGTGGGACAGGGGGCTTCACTGAAGCTTTCTTT.

This sequence joins TRBV7-2 and TRBJ2-3; 11 bases align to TRBD2. V trimming: 6 bases; J trimming: 3 bases; junction bases outside the gene matches: 2. This CDR3 has 14 amino acids. Germline V gene data show CDR1 as SGHTA and CDR2 as FQGNSA. CDR3 in DNA: TGTGCCAGCAGTCGACTAGCGGGGACAGATACGCAGTATTTT. This translates into CASSRLAGTDTQYF. Together with reference TRBV7-2 and TRBJ2-3, the CDR3 gives the full variable domain: GAGVSQSPSNKVTEKGKDVELRCDPISGHTALYWYRQSLGQGLEFLIYFQGNSAPDKSGLPSDRFSAERTGGSVSTLTIQRTQQEDSAVYLCASSRLAGTDTQYFGPGTRLTVL.

The chain uses TRBV6-1 and TRBJ1-2; 9 nucleotides align to TRBD1. The CDR3 has 14 residues. CDR1 is MNHNS, CDR2 SASEGT, per germline. V trimming: 4 bases; J trimming: 3 bases; junction bases outside the gene matches: 3. This CDR3 reads CASSAQGAYYGYTF. The DNA of the CDR3 is TGTGCCAGCAGTGCACAGGGGGCATACTATGGCTACACCTTC.

This chain links TRBV19 with TRBJ2-4, with a tentative D call TRBD1 (6 bases). Germline-derived CDR1 and CDR2 are LNHDA and SQIVND (reference sequence). The V end lost 3 bases, the J end lost 0 bases, and 15 bases lay between the germline ends. This CDR3 contains 17 residues. The CDR3 loop is CASSMAYVGGAKNIQYF. The DNA for the CDR3 is TGTGCCAGTAGTATGGCTTACGTAGGGGGAGCCAAAAACATTCAGTACTTC.

This clone was seen a single time. The chain combines TRBV11-3 with TRBJ2-7; 9 nucleotides match TRBD2. V gave up 3 bases and J gave up 4 bases; unmatched junction bases: 4. CDR3 length: 14 residues. CDR1 SGHNT and CDR2 YENEEA come from the germline V gene. This CDR3 is CASSLAGGHYEQYF. The CDR3 DNA reads TGTGCCAGCAGCTTGGCGGGAGGGCATTACGAGCAGTACTTC.

The chain is built from TRBV5-4 and TRBJ1-4; the D gene is possibly TRBD1 (6 bases). The length of the CDR3 is 15 residues. Germline loops: CDR1 SGHNT, CDR2 YYREEE (reference sequence). V was clipped by 3 bases and J by 0 bases, with 9 bases between them. The CDR3 reads CASSWGTTTNEKLFF. As DNA, the CDR3 is TGTGCCAGCAGCTGGGGGACAACAACTAATGAAAAACTGTTTTTT.

In regard to this clone: One end of the junction varies from germline; a read error may be responsible. The same CDR3 is also encoded by other DNA sequences in this sample. This rearrangement joins TRBV5-1 to TRBJ2-6, with D possibly TRBD2 on 6 matching bases. CDR1 and CDR2 from the germline V gene are SGHRS and YFSETQ. CDR3 length equals 18 residues. CDR3 sequence (DNA): TGCGCCAGCAGCTTGGGCGGGGTTCCTTCCTCTGGGGCCAACGTCCTAACTTTC. Translation gives CASSLGGVPSSGANVLTF.

J is TRBJ2-2 and V is TRBV4-1, with 8 bases fitting TRBD2. The CDR3 sequence is 16 residues long. J gave up 5 bases and V 0 bases, and 5 bases lay outside the gene matches. Germline CDR1 is MGHRA and CDR2 is YSYEKL. CDR3 nucleotides: TGCGCCAGCAGCCAAGATTCGGCGGGGGGAACCGGGGAGCTGTTTTTT. Translated: CASSQDSAGGTGELFF.

V usage is TRBV5-1 and J usage is TRBJ2-1; no reliable D call. Germline-derived CDR1 and CDR2 are SGHRS and YFSETQ. V lost 0 bases, J lost 9 bases, and 13 bases lay in between. This CDR3 spans 14 amino acids. CDR3: CASSLGASLGEQFF. The CDR3 coding sequence is TGCGCCAGCAGCTTGGGAGCGAGCCTAGGTGAGCAGTTCTTC.

This chain uses TRBV7-2 with TRBJ1-1; D uncertain. Deletions cut 2 bases from V and 0 bases from J, with 7 bases between. The CDR3 has 14 residues. Germline values: CDR1 SGHTA, CDR2 FQGNSA. CDR3 protein: CASSLPQMNTEAFF. The CDR3 bases are TGTGCCAGCAGCTTACCCCAGATGAACACTGAAGCTTTCTTT.

V and J are TRBV18 and TRBJ1-5; D is possibly TRBD1 (5 bases). The CDR3 has 14 amino acids. CDR1 and CDR2 from the germline V gene are KGHSH and LQKENI. The germline V and J ends were trimmed by 4 bases and 1 base, with 8 bases remaining between them. The CDR3 spells CASSQDTSNQPQHF. The CDR3 DNA reads TGTGCCAGCTCACAGGACACGAGCAATCAGCCCCAGCATTTT.

The V and J genes are TRBV4-1 and TRBJ2-3; TRBD1 might be the D (6 bases). The CDR3 runs 15 residues. Germline V CDR1 and CDR2: MGHRA, YSYEKL. The V and J ends lost 5 bases and 4 bases respectively, with 16 bases between them. CDR3 protein: CASSAGVGSADTQYF. The CDR3, as DNA: TGCGCCAGCAGCGCAGGGGTAGGTAGCGCAGATACGCAGTATTTT.

The table lists this clone with a few counts. The chain recombines TRBV5-1 with TRBJ1-2; 7 positions match TRBD1. Germline values: CDR1 SGHRS, CDR2 YFSETQ. The CDR3 sequence is 13 residues long. Trimming took 3 bases from V and 6 from J; bases not matched to a gene: 5. The CDR3 DNA reads TGCGCCAGCAGCTACGACAGGGACCATGGCTACACCTTC. Its protein product is CASSYDRDHGYTF.

CDR3 DNA: TGCGCCAGCAGCATAGCCCCCGGTTCTCAAGAGACCCAGTACTTC. Residues: CASSIAPGSQETQYF. This rearrangement joins TRBV5-1 to TRBJ2-5; D gene uncertain. Between the trimmed V and J ends, which lost 4 bases and 2 bases, there was a span of 15 bases. This CDR3 comprises 15 residues. Germline CDR1 SGHRS, CDR2 YFSETQ.

The V call is TRBV7-2, the J call TRBJ2-1, with TRBD2 matching over 13 bases. Germline loops: CDR1 SGHTA, CDR2 FQGNSA. The CDR3 runs to 14 residues. V lost 11 bases to trimming and J lost 8 bases; unmatched junction nucleotides: 9. The CDR3 is CAGALAGGRYEQFF. For the CDR3, the DNA is TGTGCCGGGGCACTAGCGGGGGGGCGATATGAGCAGTTCTTC.

The J gene is TRBJ2-7, the V gene TRBV4-1; TRBD2 agrees at 8 bases. V lost 11 bases, J lost 2 bases, and 11 bases stayed unmatched. The CDR3 totals 14 residues. Germline CDR1 MGHRA, CDR2 YSYEKL. The DNA for the CDR3 is TGCGCCTCCTCGAGTTTCGGGGGGGCCTACGAGCAGTACTTC. Residues: CASSSFGGAYEQYF.

The rearrangement uses TRBV6-1 and TRBJ1-3; D not resolved. This CDR3 has 13 residues. In germline, CDR1 is MNHNS, CDR2 SASEGT. The V end lost 5 bases, the J end lost 3 bases, and 8 bases lay between the germline ends. CDR3 bases: TGTGCCAGCAGTCCAGATAATGGAAACACCATATATTTT. It is translated as CASSPDNGNTIYF.